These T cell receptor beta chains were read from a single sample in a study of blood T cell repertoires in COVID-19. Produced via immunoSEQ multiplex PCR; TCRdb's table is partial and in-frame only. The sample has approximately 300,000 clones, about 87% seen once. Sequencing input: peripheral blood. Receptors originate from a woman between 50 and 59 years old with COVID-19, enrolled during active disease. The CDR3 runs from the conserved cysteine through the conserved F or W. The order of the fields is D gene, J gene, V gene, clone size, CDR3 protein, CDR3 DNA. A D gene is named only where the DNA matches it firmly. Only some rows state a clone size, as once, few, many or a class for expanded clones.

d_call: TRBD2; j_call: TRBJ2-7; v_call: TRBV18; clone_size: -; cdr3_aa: CASSPSGGTYEQYF; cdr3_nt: TGTGCCAGCTCACCATCGGGGGGAACCTACGAGCAGTACTTC
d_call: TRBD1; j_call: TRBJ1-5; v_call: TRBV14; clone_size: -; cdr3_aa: CASSQTRDRGRFGNQPQHF; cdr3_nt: TGTGCCAGCAGCCAAACCCGGGACAGGGGGCGCTTCGGCAATCAGCCCCAGCATTTT
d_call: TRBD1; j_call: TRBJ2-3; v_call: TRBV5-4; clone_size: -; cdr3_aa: CASNKAGDRGSSTDTQYF; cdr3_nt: TGTGCCAGCAACAAAGCCGGGGACAGGGGCTCCAGCACAGATACGCAGTATTTT
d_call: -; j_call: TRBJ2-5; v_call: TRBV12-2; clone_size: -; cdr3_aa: CASRFRLAGAQETQYF; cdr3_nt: TGTGCAAGTCGCTTCAGACTAGCGGGAGCTCAAGAGACCCAGTACTTC
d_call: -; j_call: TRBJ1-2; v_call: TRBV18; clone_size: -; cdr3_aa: CASSPTLAVSNYGYTF; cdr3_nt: TGTGCCAGCTCACCCACCTTGGCGGTGTCTAACTATGGCTACACCTTC
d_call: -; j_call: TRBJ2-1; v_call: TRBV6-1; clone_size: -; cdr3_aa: CASSPTRVGEQFF; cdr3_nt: TGTGCCAGCAGCCCGACTAGGGTCGGTGAGCAGTTCTTC
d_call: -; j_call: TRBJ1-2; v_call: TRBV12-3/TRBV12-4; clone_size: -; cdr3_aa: CASGYGTVYGYTF; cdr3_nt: TGTGCCAGCGGTTATGGCACCGTCTATGGCTACACCTTC
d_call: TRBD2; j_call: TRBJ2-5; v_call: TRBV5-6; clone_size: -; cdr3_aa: CASSLGISGAQETQYF; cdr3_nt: TGTGCCAGCAGCTTGGGTATTAGCGGGGCCCAAGAGACCCAGTACTTC
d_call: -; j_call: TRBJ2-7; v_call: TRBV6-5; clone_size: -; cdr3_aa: CASSYGQGLSYEQYF; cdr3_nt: TGTGCCAGCAGTTACGGGCAGGGTTTATCCTACGAGCAGTACTTC
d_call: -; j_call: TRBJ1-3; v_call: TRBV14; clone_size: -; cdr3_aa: CASSRRTANSGNTIYF; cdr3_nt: TGTGCCAGCAGCCGAAGAACAGCAAACTCTGGAAACACCATATATTTT
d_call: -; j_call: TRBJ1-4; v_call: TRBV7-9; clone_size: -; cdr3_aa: CASSSISAGTNEKLFF; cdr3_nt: TGTGCCAGCAGCTCAATATCGGCAGGGACTAATGAAAAACTGTTTTTT
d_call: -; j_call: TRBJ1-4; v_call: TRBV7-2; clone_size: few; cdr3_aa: CASSLDSLNEKLFF; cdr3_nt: TGTGCCAGCAGCTTAGACAGTCTTAATGAAAAACTGTTTTTT
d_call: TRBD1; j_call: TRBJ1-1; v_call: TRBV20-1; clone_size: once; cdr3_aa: CSARTGEAFF; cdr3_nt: TGCAGTGCCAGGACAGGGGAAGCTTTCTTT
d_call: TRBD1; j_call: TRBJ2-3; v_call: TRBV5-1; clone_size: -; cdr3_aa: CASSLQTGGSTDTQYF; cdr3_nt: TGCGCCAGCAGCTTGCAGACAGGGGGAAGCACAGATACGCAGTATTTT
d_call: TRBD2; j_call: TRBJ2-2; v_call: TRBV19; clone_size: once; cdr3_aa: CASNEWGGDTGELFF; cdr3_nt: TGTGCCAGTAACGAATGGGGGGGAGACACCGGGGAGCTGTTTTTT
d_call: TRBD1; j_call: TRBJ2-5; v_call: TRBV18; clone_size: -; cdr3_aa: CASSATGPKETQYF; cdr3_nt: TGTGCCAGCTCCGCGACAGGGCCTAAAGAGACCCAGTACTTC
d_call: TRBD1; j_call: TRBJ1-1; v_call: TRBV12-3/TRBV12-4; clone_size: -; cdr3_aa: CASSPGGRTEAFF; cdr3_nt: TGTGCCAGCAGCCCAGGGGGTCGCACTGAAGCTTTCTTT
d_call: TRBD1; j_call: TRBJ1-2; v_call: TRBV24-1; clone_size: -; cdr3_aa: CATSDPDRAAYGYTF; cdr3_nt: TGTGCCACCAGTGACCCGGACAGGGCGGCCTATGGCTACACCTTC
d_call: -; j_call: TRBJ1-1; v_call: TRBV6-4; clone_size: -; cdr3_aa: CASRLTGNTEAFF; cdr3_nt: TGTGCCAGCAGACTTACAGGGAACACTGAAGCTTTCTTT
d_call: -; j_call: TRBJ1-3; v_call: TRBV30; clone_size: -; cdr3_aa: CAWSVSVTGNTIYF; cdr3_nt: TGTGCCTGGAGTGTATCGGTGACTGGAAACACCATATATTTT
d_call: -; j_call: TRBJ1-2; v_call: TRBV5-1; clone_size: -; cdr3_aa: CASSLASGYGYGYTF; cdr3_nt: TGCGCCAGCAGCTTGGCATCAGGTTACGGCTATGGCTACACCTTC
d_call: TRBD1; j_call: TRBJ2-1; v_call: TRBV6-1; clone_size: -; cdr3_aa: CASSARGQGAISSYNEQFF; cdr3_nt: TGTGCCAGCAGTGCCCGGGGACAGGGGGCCATTAGCTCCTACAATGAGCAGTTCTTC
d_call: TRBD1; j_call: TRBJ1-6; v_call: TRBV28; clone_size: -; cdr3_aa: CASSSPGQSSYNSPLHF; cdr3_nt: TGTGCCAGCAGTTCCCCGGGACAGAGCTCCTATAATTCACCCCTCCACTTT
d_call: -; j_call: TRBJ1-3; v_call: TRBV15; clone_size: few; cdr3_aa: CATSIFRAGFSGNTIYF; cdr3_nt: TGTGCCACCAGCATTTTCAGGGCCGGGTTCTCTGGAAACACCATATATTTT